The 8 T cell receptor beta chains given below trace back to one sample, sequenced in a study of CD8+CD57+ T cells in acquired aplastic anemia. Researchers used genomic DNA as the template to profile TCR beta VDJ and CDR3. TCRdb fed the reads into MiXCR, producing one record per CDR3 protein. Of roughly 180,000 distinct CDR3 sequences listed, almost 50% are singletons. By flow cytometry, patients selected for sequencing had shown an expansion of CD8+CD57+ cells. Sequencing was performed on sorted CD4+, CD8+, or CD8+CD57+ T cells (not recorded which) from PBMCs. The receptors were sampled from a human donor with aplastic anemia.

The chain carries TRBV9 and TRBJ1-2, with 9 positions matching TRBD1. V was clipped by 2 bases and J by 7 bases; unmatched bases: 12. Germline CDR1 reads SGDLS; CDR2 reads YYNGEE. The CDR3 is 16 residues long. As DNA, the CDR3 is TGTGCCAGCAGCGTCTCGACAGGGGGTGCGATCGGTGGCTACACCTTC. Translation: CASSVSTGGAIGGYTF.

This clonotype has a count of ten or more. This chain uses TRBV15 with TRBJ1-3; D might be TRBD1 (6 bases). V was pared by 3 bases and J by 0 bases, with 15 bases between. Germline V CDR1 and CDR2: LNHNV, YYDKDF (reference sequence). CDR3 length equals 17 residues. For the CDR3, the DNA is TGTGCCACCAGCAGGTCCCCAACAGGGACCTCTGGAAACACCATATATTTT. Protein product: CATSRSPTGTSGNTIYF.

The chain carries TRBV10-3 and TRBJ2-7; D remains ambiguous. Between the trimmed V and J ends, which lost 2 bases and 2 bases, there was a span of 1 base. Germline V gene sequence: CDR1 ENHRY, CDR2 SYGVKD. This CDR3 has 11 residues. This CDR3 reads CAISETYEQYF. The CDR3, as DNA: TGTGCCATCAGTGAGACCTACGAGCAGTACTTC.

This chain links TRBV12-3 or TRBV12-4 with TRBJ2-3; 9 bases match TRBD2. The CDR3 covers 18 residues. V shed 3 bases and J 1 base; nucleotides not matched to a gene: 11. CDR3 DNA sequence: TGTGCCAGCAGTTTGGGTGCGGGGGGGCGGGCTGGCACAGATACGCAGTATTTT. It specifies CASSLGAGGRAGTDTQYF.

This chain links TRBV7-2 with TRBJ2-7, with TRBD1 identical over 7 bases. The germline V gene encodes CDR1 SGHTA and CDR2 FQGNSA. The V segment lost 4 bases and the J segment 1 base; nucleotides outside the gene matches: 7. The CDR3 is 15 amino acids. The CDR3 nucleotides read TGTGCCAGCAGCTCTCGACAGGGCCCGTCCTACGAGCAGTACTTC. Translation: CASSSRQGPSYEQYF.

This clonotype occurred many times. The chain has TRBV5-1 and TRBJ1-4; the match to TRBD1 covers 10 bases. Germline trimming cut 2 bases from V and 7 bases from J; bases unmatched to any gene: 5. Germline assignment: CDR1 SGHRS and CDR2 YFSETQ. This CDR3 contains 15 residues. This CDR3 is CASSFRGQGSEKLFF. The CDR3, as DNA: TGCGCCAGCAGCTTTCGGGGACAGGGGAGTGAAAAACTGTTTTTT.

This sequence joins TRBV24-1 and TRBJ2-3, with 12 bases that match TRBD2. The CDR3 runs to 16 residues. V gave up 3 bases and J gave up 4 bases; unmatched junction bases: 4. CDR1 is KGHDR and CDR2 is SFDVKD in the germline V gene. DNA for the CDR3: TGTGCCACCAGTGATCAGTCTAGCGGGGGGGCAGATACGCAGTATTTT. Amino acid sequence: CATSDQSSGGADTQYF.

This clonotype was seen only a few times. The genes are TRBV30 and TRBJ2-2, with D perhaps matching TRBD1 (6 bases). Germline V gene lookup returns CDR1 GTSNPN and CDR2 SVGIG (reference sequence). This CDR3 spans 13 amino acids. V was shortened by 3 bases and J by 5 bases, with 10 bases between the two germline ends. The CDR3 bases are TGTGCCTGGAGAGAACAGGGTACCGGGGAGCTGTTTTTT. This translates into CAWREQGTGELFF.